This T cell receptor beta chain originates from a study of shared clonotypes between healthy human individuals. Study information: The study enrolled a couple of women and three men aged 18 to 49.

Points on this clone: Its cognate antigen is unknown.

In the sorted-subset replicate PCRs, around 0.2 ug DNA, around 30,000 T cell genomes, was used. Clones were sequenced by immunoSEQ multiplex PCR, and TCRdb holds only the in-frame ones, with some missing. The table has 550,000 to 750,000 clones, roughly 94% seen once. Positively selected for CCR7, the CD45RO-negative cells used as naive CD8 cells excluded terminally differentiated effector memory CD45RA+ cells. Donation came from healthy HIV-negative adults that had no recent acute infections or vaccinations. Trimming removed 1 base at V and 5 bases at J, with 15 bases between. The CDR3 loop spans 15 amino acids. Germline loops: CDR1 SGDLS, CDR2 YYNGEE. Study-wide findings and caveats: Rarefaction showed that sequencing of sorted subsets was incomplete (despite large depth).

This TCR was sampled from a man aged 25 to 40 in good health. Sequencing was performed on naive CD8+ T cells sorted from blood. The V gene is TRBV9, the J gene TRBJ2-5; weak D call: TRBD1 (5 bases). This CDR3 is CASSVRPQGRETQYF. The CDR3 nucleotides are TGTGCCAGCAGCGTACGACCTCAGGGCCGGGAGACCCAGTACTTC.